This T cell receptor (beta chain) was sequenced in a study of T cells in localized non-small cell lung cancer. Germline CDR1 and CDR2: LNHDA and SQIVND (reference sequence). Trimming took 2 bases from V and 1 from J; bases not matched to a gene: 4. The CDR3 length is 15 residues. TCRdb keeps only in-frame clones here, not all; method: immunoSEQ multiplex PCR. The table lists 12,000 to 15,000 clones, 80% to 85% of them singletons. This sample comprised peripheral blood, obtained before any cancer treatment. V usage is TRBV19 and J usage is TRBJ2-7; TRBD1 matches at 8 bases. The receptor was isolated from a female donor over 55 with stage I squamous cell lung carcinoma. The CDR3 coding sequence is TGTGCCAGTAGTATAAGGACAGGGCCTTCCTACGAGCAGTACTTC. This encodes CASSIRTGPSYEQYF.